This T cell receptor beta chain stems from a study of cytomegalovirus exposure and HLA in healthy donors (dated by TCRdb to the late 2010s). The study in broad terms: An earlier analysis of 587 of the donors reported over 250 Gb of sequence data and 117 million unique TCR beta sequences obtained from 180 million or so T cells. Both class I and class II loci were covered by HLA typing, at four-digit resolution. In an earlier analysis of several hundred of the donors, high-throughput TCR beta sequencing was used to judge whether each TCR beta V gene segment behaved as functional or pseudogenic. On average, around 200,000 unique TCR beta nucleotide sequences were sequenced per donor among about 400 genotyped donors of the cohort, with about 19% of those sequences being non-productive. The number of typed donors differed by locus: about 629-630 for A, B, C, DRB1 and DQB1; approximately 520 for DQA1; about 600 for DPA1; and some 470 for DPB1. A later genetic analysis used genome-wide SNP genotypes for about three fifths of the 666 donors, treating that subset as a discovery cohort. Besides the first cohort of around 670 subjects, a separate validation cohort made up of 120 different subjects was used. A later analysis re-examined previously published TCR beta repertoires from about 670 donors and added high-resolution HLA genotyping to investigate patterns of TCR occurrence. Approximately 310 gigabases of sequencing data and tens of millions of unique TCR sequences were included in an early release covering about 600 HLA-typed donors. The study aimed to test whether signatures of past pathogen exposure could be identified by cataloging public T cell receptors. The T cell repertoires of 700 or so subjects were profiled by immunosequencing and related to cytomegalovirus serostatus. Rather than using new phenotypic data, the later analysis identified candidate immune exposures from TCR beta sequences and from how often those sequences occurred across donors. All discovery cohort repertoires had been generated using a single sequencing platform. Roughly 5 DR-DQ haplotypes were treated as single units for association and clustering because of strong linkage in the cohort. Donor age, sex, ethnicity and CMV serostatus were compiled alongside the repertoire data. High-throughput TCR immunosequencing, statistical association of individual TCRs with disease status, and machine learning were combined to predict cytomegalovirus infection status. Of the roughly 410 genotyped donors, over 80% were placed in the genetic ancestry cluster associated with self-reported Caucasian donors. Results and caveats for the whole study, not just this receptor: The authors suggested that the approach could potentially be generalized to other disease states and immunological phenotypes. Several of the top co-occurrence clusters appeared to be linked to parvovirus B19, influenza, CMV and Epstein-Barr virus, according to a later analysis. Roughly uniform sequencing depth across donors was assumed in presence/absence analyses, although this assumption may not hold. V-gene and J-gene trimming of TCR beta chains was associated with a missense DCLRE1C variant in a later genetic analysis, and the association was replicated in an independent cohort. Linkage disequilibrium might explain the correlated functional status among segregating V segments, but an unknown experimental factor could not be excluded. In a later analysis, TCR association rates were found to vary across HLA loci, with the most associated TCRs seen for DRB1 alleles and the fewest for HLA-C alleles. The classifier was reported to diagnose cytomegalovirus status with high specificity and sensitivity in both the original and validation cohorts. Some IMGT-functional V segments, including TRBV6-2 and TRBV6-3, could not be distinguished by the 87-base-pair reads and were therefore excluded. In an earlier analysis of around 600 of the donors, most TCR beta V segments appeared in productive rearrangements about 90% or about 30% of the time, broadly matching IMGT annotations. When HLA alleles, especially DR and DQ, strongly co-occurred, TCR associations were difficult to assign to individual alleles. A cluster of highly shared sequence variants was judged likely to represent a technical artifact of the sequencing pipeline. In the study, 150 to 200 TCR beta chains were listed as associated with cytomegalovirus. A later analysis found that most CMV-associated TCR beta chains appeared HLA-restricted, with HLA associations seemingly driven largely by CMV exposure. HLA typing was unavailable for some donors at each locus, so association tests used only the typed subset. In a later analysis, about 16,000 TCR beta sequences were associated with specific HLA alleles at a false discovery rate of 0.05. Immune exposure information for the cohort was limited to CMV serostatus. Across donors, most TCR sequences were observed very rarely, whereas some public TCRs were present in many individuals. Because counts were too low, seventeen rarely observed V segments, including chromosome 9 orphons, were excluded from the earlier analysis of 587 of the donors. According to a later genetic analysis, donors in an Asian-associated ancestry cluster had fewer N-insertions in productive TCRs than the roughly 670-donor mean. A further reported finding was that TCR beta sequences accurately predicted the HLA-A and HLA-B alleles for most subjects in the first cohort. In vitro tests confirmed that a few of the cytomegalovirus-associated TCR beta chains recognize cytomegalovirus antigens. In a later analysis, HLA-associated TCR beta chains were found to be more clonally expanded and to have lower generation probabilities than equally common non-associated chains. In this cohort, only TCR beta chains were sequenced, and detectable features were limited by the absence of alpha or paired-chain data.

The cohort comprised 710 or so healthy bone marrow donors. Cohort members were all nominally healthy when sampled, although unrecorded immune exposures were likely present. Of the 550 to 750 cohort members, about 280 had positive CMV serostatus and 350 to 400 had negative CMV serostatus, and CMV serostatus was not recorded for the donor. A peripheral blood sample was collected from each donor, and TCR beta sequencing was performed on peripheral blood mononuclear cells. The Qiagen DNeasy Blood Extraction Kit was used to extract genomic DNA from the blood cell samples. Libraries were made using the immunoSEQ multiplex PCR assay. For the multiplex PCR, a mixture combining 60 forward primers for TCR Vbeta segments and 13 reverse primers for TCR Jbeta segments was used. The CDR3 region of rearranged TCR beta genes was amplified from genomic DNA with a multiplex PCR assay. The amplified TCR beta libraries were sequenced on the Illumina HiSeq System as 87-base-pair reads. On the authors' methods: Across the 700 or so repertoires, a later analysis counted roughly 84 million unique TCR beta chains, some 11 million of which were shared by at least two donors. A nearest-neighbor algorithm error-corrected the raw reads and collapsed the reads into unique sequences, merging closely related sequences to remove PCR and sequencing errors. V, D and J gene segments were assigned by aligning CDR3 sequences to IMGT reference sequences. For a sequence to be retained, a match of at least six nucleotides to both a V gene segment and a J gene segment was required. Rearrangements were called productive when the CDR3 lacked stop codons and stayed in frame with V and J; all others were non-productive. CDR3 was defined according to IMGT convention as the region running from the second conserved V-encoded cysteine to the conserved J-encoded phenylalanine. The earlier analysis of about 620 of the donors excluded sequences that lacked an unambiguous match to a single V gene segment. An earlier analysis of 587 of the donors called V segments functional above 56.7% productive rearrangements and segregating when the between-donor standard deviation exceeded 5%. A statistical classification framework was built to diagnose cytomegalovirus status from the catalog of TCR beta chain sequences. In a later analysis, V and J genes were assigned by comparing TCR nucleotide sequences against IMGT/GENE-DB human TR gene sequences. A later analysis assigned CDR3 sequences and most-parsimonious VDJ recombination scenarios with the TCRdist pipeline. In a later analysis, each TCR beta chain was defined by its CDR3 amino acid sequence together with its V-gene family, and reads lacking a unique V-gene family were excluded. To address suspected cross-contamination and a sequencing artifact, a later analysis removed approximately 600 highly shared, low-generation-probability nucleotide sequences. In a later analysis, a clonal expansion index was calculated for each public chain from normalized within-repertoire ranks of inferred template counts. In a later analysis, generation probabilities were computed with a VDJ recombination model fitted to out-of-frame rearrangements, and the resulting probabilities were checked against IGoR. In a later analysis, TCR-TCR, TCR-HLA and TCR-CMV co-occurrence was scored with hypergeometric tests, and a repertoire-size bias correction was applied to TCR pairs. In a later analysis, false discovery rates were estimated by permuting HLA or CMV assignments 20 times. In a later analysis, co-occurring TCRs were grouped using DBSCAN, with TCRdist sequence similarity added in when clustering inside HLA-allele-positive subsets. Co-occurrence clustering excluded repertoires with fewer than 30,000 or more than 120,000 public chains, plus five with anomalous nucleotide sharing. TCRdb retrieved this table from immuneACCESS and kept in-frame rearrangements only. Not all clones are present; in checked studies, unresolved V genes account for under half, and no reason is known for the remainder. V, J and clone size derive from that table, while D and trimming were established from the DNA sequence. Counted in this sample were around 120,000 clones; 77% of them appeared once. The ten largest clones take up around 3.5% of the sample.

About this clone itself: No cognate antigen has been identified for it. Qualities for individual bases were not recorded, and no much larger clone is one base off.

The CDR3 has 12 amino acids, counting the end cysteine and phenylalanine. This entry keeps only the CDR3 DNA: 36 bases, framed from base 1. A distance of 9 bases separates the germline ends of V and J, which lose 5 bases and 7 bases respectively. Sequences MGHDK (CDR1) and SYGVNS (CDR2) are obtained from the germline V gene. Specimen: PBMCs. The chain is made from TRBV25-1 and TRBJ2-1; no D gene is confidently identified. This TCR came from a human donor in good health. CDR3 loop: CASSRQFNEQFF. The bases read TGTGCCAGCAGTCGCCAGTTTAATGAGCAGTTCTTC. Reference TRBV25-1 and TRBJ2-1 proteins supply the regions before and after the CDR3; the full variable domain is: EADIYQTPRYLVIGTGKKITLECSQTMGHDKMYWYQQDPGMELHLIHYSYGVNSTEKGDLSSESTVSRIRTEHFPLTLESARPSHTSQYLCASSRQFNEQFFGPGTRLTVL.